This is a list of T cell receptor beta chains from one sample in a study of T cell responses to AZD1222 COVID-19 vaccine. This table comes from immunoSEQ multiplex PCR, and its TCRdb copy is limited to in-frame clones, with some not included. The sample includes tens of thousands of clones, around 90% of them seen just once. The input for sequencing was peripheral blood, taken on day 0 of AZD1222 vaccination. The receptors come from an adult in good health. CDR3s include the opening cysteine and the closing phenylalanine or tryptophan.

V gene	J gene	CDR3 protein
TRBV7-8	TRBJ1-5	CASSYSGLGGQPQHF
TRBV6-2/TRBV6-3	TRBJ1-2	CASSREANYGYTF
TRBV27	TRBJ1-5	CASSSSGPLQPQHF
TRBV5-8	TRBJ1-1	CATSMEWNTEAFF
TRBV5-1	TRBJ1-2	CASSLSGEGSYGYTF
TRBV3-1/TRBV3-2	TRBJ1-2	CASSLTGPHYGYTF
TRBV9	TRBJ2-2	CASSPRTGRPGELFF
TRBV11-2	TRBJ1-1	CASSLVVGLNTEAFF
TRBV28	TRBJ1-2	CASSLRDRDYGYTF
TRBV4-2	TRBJ1-5	CASSPYGVEGNQPQHF
TRBV4-2	TRBJ2-3	CASSQEGRGVGADTQYF
TRBV19	TRBJ1-4	CASRRMGRNEKLFF
TRBV27	TRBJ1-2	CASSLWPNYGYTF
TRBV5-1	TRBJ1-2	CASTPGQNYGYTF
TRBV29-1	TRBJ2-1	CSVEFGTVYNEQFF
TRBV6-5	TRBJ1-3	CASSYSRHPGNTIYF